This T cell receptor beta chain was recorded in a study of response to subunit inactivated influenza vaccine. TCRdb processed the RT-PCR reads anew with MiXCR; each CDR3 protein has one entry. The sample has more than 700,000 distinct CDR3 sequences, 21% seen once. With 3 bases removed from V and 2 bases from J, the gap between germline ends came to 7 bases. The length of the CDR3 is 13 residues. CDR1 and CDR2 from the germline V gene are SGHVS and FNYEAQ. The rearrangement joins TRBV7-6 to TRBJ2-5, with unresolved D. The sample consisted of PBMCs from blood, taken 5 days after vaccination. This sequence originates from a man aged 50 to 59 who received an inactivated influenza vaccine. The CDR3 sequence: CASSLYVQETQYF. CDR3 nucleotide sequence: TGTGCCAGCAGCTTGTACGTGCAAGAGACCCAGTACTTC. Complete variable domain (other parts from reference TRBV7-6 and TRBJ2-5): GAGVSQSPRYKVTKRGQDVALRCDPISGHVSLYWYRQALGQGPEFLTYFNYEAQQDKSGLPNDRFSAERPEGSISTLTIQRTEQRDSAMYRCASSLYVQETQYFGPGTRLLVL.